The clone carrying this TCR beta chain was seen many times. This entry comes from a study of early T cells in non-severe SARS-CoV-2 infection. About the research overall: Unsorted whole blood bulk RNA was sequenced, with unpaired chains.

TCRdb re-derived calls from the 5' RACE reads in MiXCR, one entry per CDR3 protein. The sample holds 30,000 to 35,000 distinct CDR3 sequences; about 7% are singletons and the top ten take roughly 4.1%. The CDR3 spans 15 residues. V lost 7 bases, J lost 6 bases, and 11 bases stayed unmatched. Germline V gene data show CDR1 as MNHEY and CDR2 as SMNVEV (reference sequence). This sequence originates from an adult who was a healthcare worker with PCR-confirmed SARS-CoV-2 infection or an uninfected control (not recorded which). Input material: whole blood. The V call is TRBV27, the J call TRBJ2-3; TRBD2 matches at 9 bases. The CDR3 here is CASTESGRLGDTQYF. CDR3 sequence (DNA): TGTGCCAGCACTGAAAGCGGGAGGTTGGGGGATACGCAGTATTTT.